This T cell receptor (beta chain) was retrieved from a study of T-cell memory formation after mild COVID-19. Study at large: In these data, TCR clusters were largely donor specific. The study's findings and limits: Pre-infection memory carried some responding clones, suggesting that cross-reactive memory joined. Later expanders leaned toward CD4+, whereas clones contracting from day 15 to 85 were balanced CD4/CD8.

V lost 6 bases to trimming and J lost 4 bases, with 22 bases between them. The CDR3 consists of 16 residues. Germline V gene data show CDR1 as DFQATT and CDR2 as SNEGSKA (reference sequence). A word on this clonotype: Its matching antigen is unknown.

Via MiXCR, TCRdb re-called the 5' RACE reads, giving one row per CDR3 protein. The data hold roughly 240,000 distinct CDR3 sequences, with 16% observed a single time. The gene calls are TRBV20-1 and TRBJ1-5, with D unclear. This receptor was taken from a man younger than 30 who had mild COVID-19 (a few samples of this study predate the infection). Cell type and time point are not known. Sequencing input: PBMCs or a T cell subset sorted from them (not recorded which). CDR3 loop: CSAENSAGIWNQPQHF. The CDR3 coding sequence is TGCAGTGCCGAGAACTCGGCAGGCATCTGGAATCAGCCCCAGCATTTT.